What follows describes a single T cell receptor beta chain. Its target is not known. The ends were cut back, 4 bases at V and 11 bases at J, with 18 bases in the middle. This CDR3 has 13 residues. The germline gives CDR1 SGHRS, CDR2 YFSETQ. Included in the TCR beta cDNA libraries were unique molecular identifiers. TCRdb fed the PCR reads into MiXCR, producing one record per CDR3 protein. The sample carries 350,000 to 500,000 distinct CDR3 sequences, 30% to 40% recorded once. This specimen belongs to a study of post-analysis software for immune sequencing data. Study conclusions and caveats: F-measure co-clustering was strong for batch-matched samples. TRBV segments more frequent in patients than in controls numbered a few and included TRBV5-6, TRBV5-1 and TRBV20-1.

Material: blood. The rearrangement uses TRBV5-1 and TRBJ2-5, with a possible D match to TRBD1 (6 bases). The receptor was isolated from a girl aged 2 to 9 with multiple sclerosis. The CDR3 loop reads CASSLDTGQGQYF. The CDR3 DNA sequence: TGCGCCAGCAGCCTGGACACGGGCCAGGGGCAGTACTTC.